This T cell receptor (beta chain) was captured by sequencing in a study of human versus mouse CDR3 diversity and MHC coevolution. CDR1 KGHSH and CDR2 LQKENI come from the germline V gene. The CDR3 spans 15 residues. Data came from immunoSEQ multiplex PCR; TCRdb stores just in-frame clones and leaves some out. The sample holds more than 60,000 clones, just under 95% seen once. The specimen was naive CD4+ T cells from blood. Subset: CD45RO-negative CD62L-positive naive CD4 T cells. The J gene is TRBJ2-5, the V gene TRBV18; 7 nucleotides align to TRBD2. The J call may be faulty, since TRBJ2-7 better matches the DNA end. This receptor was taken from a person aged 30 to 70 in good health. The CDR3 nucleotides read TGTGCCAGCTCACCACCGGGACTACAACTCTACGAGCAGTACTTC. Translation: CASSPPGLQLYEQYF.